This TCR beta chain was retrieved from a study of blood T cells in healthy people across ages. The authors ran a second PCR of about 7 to 11 cycles using a sample-barcoded 5' primer and a J-beta primer mix. MiXCR was run by TCRdb on the 5' RACE reads, yielding one entry per CDR3 protein. In the table there are some 1.5 million distinct CDR3 sequences, roughly 28% of which are singletons. As for this clonotype: At one of its ends the junction is not consistent with the germline gene, which may arise from a read error.

Total RNA, at least 6 micrograms per sample, came from PBMCs. This receptor was obtained from a woman aged 30 to 39 in good health. The sample taken for sequencing was blood.

The CDR3 loop is CACSIDSALGNEQFF. In nucleotides, the CDR3 is TGTGCCTGCAGTATAGACAGCGCTCTCGGCAATGAGCAGTTCTTC. The chain employs TRBV11-2 and TRBJ2-1; possibly TRBD1 for D (5 bases). Germline CDR1 is SGHAT and CDR2 is FQNNGV. The CDR3 length is 15 residues.